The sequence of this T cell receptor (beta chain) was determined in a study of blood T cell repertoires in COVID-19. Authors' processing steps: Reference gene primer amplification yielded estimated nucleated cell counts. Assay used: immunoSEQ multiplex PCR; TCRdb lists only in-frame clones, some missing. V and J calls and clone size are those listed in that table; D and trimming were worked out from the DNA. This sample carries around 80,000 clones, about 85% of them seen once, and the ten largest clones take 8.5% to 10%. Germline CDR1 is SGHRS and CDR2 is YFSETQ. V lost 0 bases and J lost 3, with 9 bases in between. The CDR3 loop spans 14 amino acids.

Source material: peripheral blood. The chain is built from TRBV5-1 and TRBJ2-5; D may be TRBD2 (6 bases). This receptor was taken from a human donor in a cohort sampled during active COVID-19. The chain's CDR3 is CASSLVGTEETQYF. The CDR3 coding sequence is TGCGCCAGCAGCTTGGTTGGGACTGAAGAGACCCAGTACTTC.